Shown below are 27 T cell receptor beta chains from a single sample sequenced in a study of T cell responses to AZD1222 COVID-19 vaccine. Clones were read by immunoSEQ multiplex PCR, and TCRdb kept only the in-frame ones, dropping some. The sample consists of about 160,000 clones, approximately 90% of them appearing once. Sample: peripheral blood, taken on day 0 of AZD1222 vaccination. All receptors derive from an adult in good health.

As for this clone: One end of the junction varies from germline; a read error may be responsible. Other DNA sequences in this sample translate to the same CDR3. In DNA, the CDR3 is TGCGCCAGTACTACAATGGGGGGTACCTTGACGGAGACCCAGTACTTC. It yields the protein CASTTMGGTLTETQYF. The V and J genes are TRBV2 and TRBJ2-5; maybe TRBD2 (6 bases). Germline CDR1 SNHLY, CDR2 FYNNEI. The CDR3 is 16 amino acids.

The V call is TRBV21-1, the J call TRBJ2-2; TRBD2 is taken as the D call from the table, unchecked against the DNA. TRBV21-1 is a documented pseudogene. The CDR3 is made up of 11 amino acids. CDR3 protein: CSGSYTGELFF. The CDR3 DNA reads TGCAGCGGATCCTACACCGGGGAGCTGTTTTTT.

The chain is built from TRBV5-1 and TRBJ2-3, with 7 nucleotides matching TRBD1. CDR3 length equals 15 residues. Germline V gives CDR1 SGHRS, CDR2 YFSETQ. The J segment lost 4 bases and the V segment lost 4 bases, leaving 9 bases of the junction unmatched. The CDR3 sequence is CASSIQGLEADTQYF. The CDR3, as DNA: TGCGCCAGCAGCATACAGGGGCTGGAGGCAGATACGCAGTATTTT.

A remark on this clone: A junction boundary mismatches the germline segment, possibly from a read error. The rearrangement joins TRBV4-1 to TRBJ2-1; D remains ambiguous. The germline V gene has CDR1 MGHRA and CDR2 YSYEKL. The CDR3 is 14 amino acids. CDR3 in amino acids: CASSKDLLGNEQFF. The CDR3 DNA is TGCGCCAGCAGCAAAGACCTGTTGGGCAATGAGCAGTTCTTC.

J is TRBJ2-5 and V is TRBV10-2; D not certain. Between the trimmed V and J ends, which lost 6 bases and 2 bases, there was a span of 13 bases. The CDR3 sequence is 14 residues long. The germline gives CDR1 WSHSY, CDR2 SAAADI. CDR3 nucleotides: TGCGCCAGCAGAGCCACAGCCTTACAAGAGACCCAGTACTTC. This sequence encodes CASRATALQETQYF.

This clone appeared a few times. The sample contains more than one DNA sequence encoding this CDR3. This rearrangement joins TRBV5-6 to TRBJ2-7, with 10 positions matching TRBD1. This CDR3 contains 14 residues. The germline CDR1 and CDR2 sequences are SGHDT and YYEEEE. The V segment lost 0 bases and the J segment 4 bases; nucleotides outside the gene matches: 1. This chain's CDR3 is CASSLGQGAYEQYF. The CDR3 region has the DNA TGTGCCAGCAGCTTGGGACAGGGGGCATACGAGCAGTACTTC.

This CDR3 reads CASSLEAGTTNEKLFF. The CDR3 nucleotides are TGTGCCAGCAGCTTAGAGGCCGGTACAACTAATGAAAAACTGTTTTTT. The rearrangement joins TRBV11-2 to TRBJ1-4; no clear D gene. Trimming left V 0 bases short and J 0 bases short, with 8 bases between. The CDR3 totals 16 residues. Germline CDR1 and CDR2: SGHAT and FQNNGV.

The V call is TRBV7-2, the J call TRBJ2-1, with TRBD1 matching 9 bases. V gave up 1 base and J gave up 10 bases; unmatched junction bases: 14. Germline V lookup: CDR1 SGHTA, CDR2 FQGNSA. The CDR3 totals 17 residues. The CDR3 nucleotides read TGTGCCAGCAGCTTAGGGGGACAGGGTCGAGGGGAAGCCGAGCAGTTCTTC. It encodes CASSLGGQGRGEAEQFF. The complete variable domain, with remaining parts taken from reference TRBV7-2 and TRBJ2-1, reads GAGVSQSPSNKVTEKGKDVELRCDPISGHTALYWYRQSLGQGLEFLIYFQGNSAPDKSGLPSDRFSAERTGGSVSTLTIQRTQQEDSAVYLCASSLGGQGRGEAEQFFGPGTRLTVL.

The rearrangement uses TRBV6-5 and TRBJ1-1, with 7 bases lining up with TRBD1. Per the germline V gene, CDR1 is MNHEY and CDR2 is SVGAGI. The CDR3 has 14 residues. V gave up 5 bases and J gave up 5 bases; unmatched junction bases: 8. The CDR3 loop reads CASSIRRGRTEAFF. The CDR3 nucleotides are TGTGCCAGCAGTATTCGCAGGGGGAGGACTGAAGCTTTCTTT.

The V gene is TRBV19, the J gene TRBJ1-2, with D possibly TRBD1 on 5 matching bases. CDR1 is LNHDA and CDR2 is SQIVND in the germline V gene (reference sequence). Trimming left V 5 bases short and J 6 bases short, with 19 bases between. The CDR3 is made up of 15 amino acids. CDR3: CASSPSGTGPHGYTF. CDR3 nucleotides: TGTGCCAGTAGTCCGTCAGGGACGGGCCCTCATGGCTACACCTTC.

The chain recombines TRBV12-3 or TRBV12-4 with TRBJ2-2; 9 bases align to TRBD1. The CDR3 is 13 residues long. V trimming: 10 bases; J trimming: 5 bases; junction bases outside the gene matches: 5. The CDR3 bases are TGTGCCATAACAGGGGGCTTTACCGGGGAGCTGTTTTTT. Amino acid sequence: CAITGGFTGELFF.

The V and J genes are TRBV29-1 and TRBJ1-1; possibly TRBD1 for D (6 bases). Germline V gives CDR1 SQVTM, CDR2 ANQGSEA. V was cut by 5 bases and J by 4 bases, with 8 bases left in between. The CDR3 is 11 amino acids. The CDR3 nucleotides are TGCAGCGTTACAGGGAGCACTGAAGCTTTCTTT. Translated, it gives CSVTGSTEAFF.

The chain recombines TRBV9 with TRBJ2-5, with 10 bases fitting TRBD2. The germline CDR1 and CDR2 sequences are SGDLS and YYNGEE. V lost 0 bases and J lost 3; bases outside the gene matches: 5. CDR3 length: 16 residues. CDR3 sequence (DNA): TGTGCCAGCAGCGTAGGTCCGAGCGGGGGGGAAGAGACCCAGTACTTC. The encoded protein is CASSVGPSGGEETQYF. The whole variable domain, filled in from reference TRBV9 and TRBJ2-5, reads DSGVTQTPKHLITATGQRVTLRCSPRSGDLSVYWYQQSLDQGLQFLIQYYNGEERAKGNILERFSAQQFPDLHSELNLSSLELGDSALYFCASSVGPSGGEETQYFGPGTRLLVL.

In its sample, this clone was seen a few times. V and J are TRBV7-9 and TRBJ1-1, with 10 bases lining up with TRBD1. CDR3 length: 18 amino acids. Germline V gene lookup returns CDR1 SEHNR and CDR2 FQNEAQ (reference sequence). The trim removed 2 bases at V and 0 bases at J, leaving 9 bases unmatched. The CDR3 DNA reads TGTGCCAGCAGCTTAAGTGTTCTTGGACAGGGGGTGAACACTGAAGCTTTCTTT. Residues: CASSLSVLGQGVNTEAFF.

This rearrangement joins TRBV10-1 to TRBJ2-3; TRBD1 aligns across 9 bases. Looked up from germline, CDR1 is WNHNN and CDR2 is SYGVQD (reference sequence). The CDR3 contains 14 residues. Trimming removed 2 bases from V and 6 bases from J; junction bases left unmatched: 3. The CDR3 here is CASSENRGRDTQYF. The CDR3 nucleotides read TGCGCCAGCAGTGAGAACAGGGGGCGCGATACGCAGTATTTT.

The count of this clone is one. The CDR3 spells CASSQISGGGDTQYF. CDR3 bases: TGCGCCAGCAGCCAGATCAGCGGGGGGGGAGATACGCAGTATTTT. This chain joins TRBV4-1 and TRBJ2-3, with TRBD2 matching over 10 bases. This CDR3 comprises 15 residues. CDR1 is MGHRA and CDR2 is YSYEKL in the germline V gene. V lost 3 bases to trimming and J lost 5 bases; unmatched junction nucleotides: 5.

The chain carries TRBV6-4 and TRBJ2-1; D uncertain. This CDR3 is 13 amino acids long. Germline CDR1 is MRHNA and CDR2 is SNTAGT. V shed 2 bases and J shed 3 bases, with 5 bases lying between them. CDR3 DNA: TGTGCCAGCAGTGACAGTCTCTACAATGAGCAGTTCTTC. This sequence encodes CASSDSLYNEQFF.

In nucleotides, the CDR3 is TGTGCCAGCAGCCAAGATGGCACAGGGGTTCCTTACGAGCAGTACTTC. Its protein product is CASSQDGTGVPYEQYF. The J gene is TRBJ2-7, the V gene TRBV4-2, with TRBD1 matching over 7 bases. CDR3 length equals 16 residues. V shed 0 bases, J shed 4 bases, and the junction held 9 bases outside the gene matches. Germline V gene data show CDR1 as LGHNA and CDR2 as YNFKEQ.

This chain uses TRBV27 with TRBJ2-6; D gene ambiguous. The V and J ends lost 7 bases and 2 bases respectively, with 15 bases between them. The CDR3 spans 16 residues. Per germline, CDR1 MNHEY and CDR2 SMNVEV (reference sequence). The CDR3 reads CASTPLPEAGANVLTF. CDR3 nucleotides: TGTGCCAGCACCCCGCTACCCGAGGCTGGGGCCAACGTCCTGACTTTC. The whole variable domain, filled in from reference TRBV27 and TRBJ2-6, reads EAQVTQNPRYLITVTGKKLTVTCSQNMNHEYMSWYRQDPGLGLRQIYYSMNVEVTDKGDVPEGYKVSRKEKRNFPLILESPSPNQTSLYFCASTPLPEAGANVLTFGAGSRLTVL.

On this clone: This same CDR3 is encoded by further DNA sequences in the sample. V usage is TRBV5-1 and J usage is TRBJ2-5; D call uncertain. V dropped 0 bases and J dropped 5 bases, with 2 bases sitting between them. The CDR3 sequence is 11 residues long. From germline, CDR1 is SGHRS and CDR2 YFSETQ. This CDR3 reads CASSLDETQYF. CDR3 DNA: TGCGCCAGCAGCTTGGATGAGACCCAGTACTTC.

This chain connects TRBV4-3 to TRBJ2-1; 8 nucleotides match TRBD1. The CDR3 length is 14 residues. From germline, CDR1 is LGHNA and CDR2 YSLEER. The trim removed 0 bases at V and 7 bases at J, leaving 2 bases unmatched. This CDR3 reads CASSQDRQGNEQFF. The CDR3 nucleotides are TGCGCCAGCAGCCAAGATCGACAGGGGAATGAGCAGTTCTTC.

The chain recombines TRBV5-1 with TRBJ1-2, with 9 bases aligning to TRBD1. This CDR3 has 14 amino acids. V was pared by 4 bases and J by 12 bases, with 13 bases of the junction left unmatched. In germline, CDR1 is SGHRS, CDR2 YFSETQ. For the CDR3, the DNA is TGCGCCAGCAGCCTAAAGACAGGGGGAGGTAGGGACACCTTC. Translating it yields CASSLKTGGGRDTF. The entire variable domain, with the rest obtained from reference TRBV5-1 and TRBJ1-2, is as follows: KAGVTQTPRYLIKTRGQQVTLSCSPISGHRSVSWYQQTPGQGLQFLFEYFSETQRNKGNFPGRFSGRQFSNSRSEMNVSTLELGDSALYLCASSLKTGGGRDTFGSGTRLTVV.

The chain joins TRBV11-1 to TRBJ1-6; TRBD1 is a possible D gene (5 bases). The CDR3 loop spans 16 amino acids. Germline CDR1 and CDR2: SGHAT and FQDESV (reference sequence). Trimming cost V 3 bases and J 3 bases, with 12 bases left between them. As DNA, the CDR3 is TGTGCCAGCAGCTTCCGGGACGGATTCTATAATTCACCCCTCCACTTT. Its translation: CASSFRDGFYNSPLHF.

This clone appeared a single time. The chain joins TRBV5-1 to TRBJ1-1; D might be TRBD1 (6 bases). The V and J ends lost 4 bases and 7 bases respectively, with 14 bases between them. Germline assignment: CDR1 SGHRS and CDR2 YFSETQ. The CDR3 is 13 amino acids. The CDR3 DNA reads TGCGCCAGCAGCGCGGGGACAACCCTTGAAGCTTTCTTT. Protein: CASSAGTTLEAFF.

The chain recombines TRBV27 with TRBJ1-6, with D possibly matching TRBD1 (5 bases). In germline, CDR1 is MNHEY, CDR2 SMNVEV (reference sequence). The CDR3 length is 15 residues. The ends were cut back, 0 bases at V and 10 bases at J, with 13 bases in the middle. CDR3 sequence reads: CASSLSTGVYSPLHF. In nucleotides, the CDR3 is TGTGCCAGCAGTTTATCGACGGGGGTGTACTCACCCCTCCACTTT.

This clone appeared a single time. The V gene is TRBV28, the J gene TRBJ2-7, with 8 bases aligning to TRBD1. The CDR3 length is 16 residues. The germline CDR1 and CDR2 sequences are MDHEN and SYDVKM. The ends lost 7 bases at V and 2 bases at J; junction bases unmatched: 13. CDR3 bases: TGTGCCAGCACCACCTCGGACAGGGTAAATACCTACGAGCAGTACTTC. Residues: CASTTSDRVNTYEQYF.

The genes are TRBV30 and TRBJ1-6; no definite D call. Trimming took 0 bases from V and 10 from J, leaving 22 bases between them. This CDR3 is 17 amino acids long. In germline, CDR1 is GTSNPN, CDR2 SVGIG (reference sequence). Written as DNA, the CDR3 is TGTGCCTGGAGTGTAAACCACCGGAGGAGGCGGATCTCACCCCTCCACTTT. Translating gives CAWSVNHRRRRISPLHF.